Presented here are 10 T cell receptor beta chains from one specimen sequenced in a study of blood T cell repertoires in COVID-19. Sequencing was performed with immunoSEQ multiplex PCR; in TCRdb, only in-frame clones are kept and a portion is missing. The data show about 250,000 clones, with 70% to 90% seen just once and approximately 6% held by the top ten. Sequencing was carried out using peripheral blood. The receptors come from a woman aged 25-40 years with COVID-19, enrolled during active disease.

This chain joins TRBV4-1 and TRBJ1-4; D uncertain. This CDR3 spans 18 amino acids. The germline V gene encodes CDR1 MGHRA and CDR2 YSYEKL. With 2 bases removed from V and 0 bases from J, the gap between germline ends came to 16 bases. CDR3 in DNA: TGCGCCAGCAGCCAAAGTTCCCACCAGATCGCAACTAATGAAAAACTGTTTTTT. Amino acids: CASSQSSHQIATNEKLFF.

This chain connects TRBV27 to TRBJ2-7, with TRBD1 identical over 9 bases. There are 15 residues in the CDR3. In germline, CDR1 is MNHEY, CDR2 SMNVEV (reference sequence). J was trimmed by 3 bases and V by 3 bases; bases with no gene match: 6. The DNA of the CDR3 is TGTGCCAGCAGTTTGCGGACAGGGGCCGTCTACGAGCAGTACTTC. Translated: CASSLRTGAVYEQYF.

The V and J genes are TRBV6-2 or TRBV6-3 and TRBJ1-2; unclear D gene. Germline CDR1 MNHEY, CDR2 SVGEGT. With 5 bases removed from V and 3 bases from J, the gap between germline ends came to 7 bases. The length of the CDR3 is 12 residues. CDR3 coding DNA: TGTGCCAGCAGTCTTACGGACTATGGCTACACCTTC. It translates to CASSLTDYGYTF.

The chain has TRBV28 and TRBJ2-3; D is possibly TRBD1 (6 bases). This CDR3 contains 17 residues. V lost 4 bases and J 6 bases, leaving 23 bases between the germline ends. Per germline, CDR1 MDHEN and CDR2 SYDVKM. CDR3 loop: CASSSQIVHRQADTQYF. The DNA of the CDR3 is TGTGCCAGCAGTTCCCAAATAGTCCATCGACAGGCCGATACGCAGTATTTT. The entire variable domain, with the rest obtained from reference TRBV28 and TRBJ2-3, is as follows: DVKVTQSSRYLVKRTGEKVFLECVQDMDHENMFWYRQDPGLGLRLIYFSYDVKMKEKGDIPEGYSVSREKKERFSLILESASTNQTSMYLCASSSQIVHRQADTQYFGPGTRLTVL.

CDR3 sequence (DNA): TGCGCCAGCAGCCAAGATTGGGGACTAGCGGGGCGCCTTAAGTTCTTC. Translated, it gives CASSQDWGLAGRLKFF. The chain recombines TRBV4-1 with TRBJ2-1, with TRBD2 identical over 13 bases. Germline V gene sequence: CDR1 MGHRA, CDR2 YSYEKL. The V and J ends lost 0 bases and 14 bases, in that order; junction bases with no gene match: 10. This CDR3 spans 16 amino acids.

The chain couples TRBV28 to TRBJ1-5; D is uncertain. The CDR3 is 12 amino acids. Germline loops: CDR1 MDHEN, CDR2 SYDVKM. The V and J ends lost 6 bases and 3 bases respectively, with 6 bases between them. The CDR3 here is CASRSVNQPQHF. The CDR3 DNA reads TGTGCCAGCAGATCGGTCAATCAGCCCCAGCATTTT.

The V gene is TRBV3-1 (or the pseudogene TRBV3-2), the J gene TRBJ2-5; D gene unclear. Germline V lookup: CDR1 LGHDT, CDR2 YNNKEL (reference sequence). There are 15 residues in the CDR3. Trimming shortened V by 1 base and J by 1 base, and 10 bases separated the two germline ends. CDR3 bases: TGTGCCAGCAGCCAAGGGTCTGTCAGCCAAGAGACCCAGTACTTC. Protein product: CASSQGSVSQETQYF.

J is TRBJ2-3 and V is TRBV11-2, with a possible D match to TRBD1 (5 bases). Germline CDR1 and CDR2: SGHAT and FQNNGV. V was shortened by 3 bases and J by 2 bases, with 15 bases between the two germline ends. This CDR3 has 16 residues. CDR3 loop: CASSFGAGLFTDTQYF. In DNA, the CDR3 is TGTGCCAGCAGCTTTGGTGCAGGGCTATTCACAGATACGCAGTATTTT.

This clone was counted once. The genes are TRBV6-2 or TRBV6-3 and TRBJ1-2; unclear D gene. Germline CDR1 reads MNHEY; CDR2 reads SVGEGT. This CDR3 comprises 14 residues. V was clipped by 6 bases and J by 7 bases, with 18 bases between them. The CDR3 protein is CASSQVEGLGGYTF. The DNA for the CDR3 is TGTGCCAGCAGCCAGGTCGAGGGCCTCGGTGGCTACACCTTC.

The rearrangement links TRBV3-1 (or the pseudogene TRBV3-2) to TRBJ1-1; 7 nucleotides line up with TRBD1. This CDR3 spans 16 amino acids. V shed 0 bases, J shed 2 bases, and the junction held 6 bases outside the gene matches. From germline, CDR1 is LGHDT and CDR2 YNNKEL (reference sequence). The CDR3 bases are TGTGCCAGCAGCCAAGACTGGCAGGGGGTAAACACTGAAGCTTTCTTT. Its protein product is CASSQDWQGVNTEAFF.